This passage covers 7 T cell receptor beta chains from one sample sequenced in a study of blood T cell repertoires in COVID-19. Libraries were prepared by immunoSEQ multiplex PCR; TCRdb keeps only in-frame clonotypes and omits some of them. The sample contains about 190,000 clones, 65% to 85% of which appear only once. Sequencing was done on a sample of PBMCs or T cells enriched from blood (not recorded which). These receptors came from a woman in her thirties who had been exposed to COVID-19.

In nucleotides, the CDR3 is TGTGCCAGCCTCCCCGCGGGTGGTGAAAAACTGTTTTTT. As protein: CASLPAGGEKLFF. The chain joins TRBV11-2 to TRBJ1-4; D gene uncertain. The germline gives CDR1 SGHAT, CDR2 FQNNGV. Trimming removed 8 bases from V and 7 bases from J, with 14 bases in between. The length of the CDR3 is 13 residues. Full variable domain (remainder filled in from reference TRBV11-2 and TRBJ1-4): EAGVAQSPRYKIIEKRQSVAFWCNPISGHATLYWYQQILGQGPKLLIQFQNNGVVDDSQLPKDRFSAERLKGVDSTLKIQPAKLEDSAVYLCASLPAGGEKLFFGSGTQLSVL.

The rearrangement uses TRBV5-1 and TRBJ1-2; 9 bases are a match to TRBD1. The CDR3 contains 15 residues. V lost 3 bases and J lost 7; bases outside the gene matches: 10. In germline, CDR1 is SGHRS, CDR2 YFSETQ. CDR3 protein: CASSSEPGQGAGYTF. As DNA, the CDR3 is TGCGCCAGCAGCTCGGAGCCGGGACAGGGTGCTGGCTACACCTTC.

This rearrangement joins TRBV10-3 to TRBJ2-7; weak D call: TRBD2 (6 bases). The CDR3 is 11 residues long. Germline lookup yields CDR1 ENHRY and CDR2 SYGVKD. With 7 bases removed from V and 6 bases from J, the gap between germline ends came to 10 bases. The CDR3 reads CAIKSGVEQYF. Here the CDR3 DNA reads TGTGCCATCAAGTCGGGGGTCGAGCAGTACTTC.

The V and J genes are TRBV9 and TRBJ1-4; TRBD1 matches 9 bases. Germline values: CDR1 SGDLS, CDR2 YYNGEE. The V gene end was trimmed by 0 bases and the J gene end by 7 bases; junction bases not matched to a gene: 7. The length of the CDR3 is 16 residues. The chain's CDR3 is CASSVGTGVIGEKLFF. The CDR3 coding sequence is TGTGCCAGCAGCGTAGGGACAGGGGTAATCGGTGAAAAACTGTTTTTT.

This chain uses TRBV5-1 with TRBJ2-1, with 10 bases lining up with TRBD2. The V and J ends lost 2 bases and 5 bases, in that order; junction bases with no gene match: 7. This CDR3 region has 16 residues. From germline, CDR1 is SGHRS and CDR2 YFSETQ. The DNA of the CDR3 is TGCGCCAGCAGCTTAAGCGGGGGGGCAATAAACAATGAGCAGTTCTTC. Encoded protein: CASSLSGGAINNEQFF.

V is TRBV10-3 and J is TRBJ2-7, with 9 bases matching TRBD1. V gave up 10 bases and J gave up 5 bases; unmatched junction bases: 12. This CDR3 spans 14 amino acids. Germline V lookup: CDR1 ENHRY, CDR2 SYGVKD. The CDR3 DNA sequence: TGTGCCACCATAAGGGGACAGGGACGGAACGAGCAGTACTTC. Translation: CATIRGQGRNEQYF.

The chain is built from TRBV21-1 and TRBJ2-7; the table gives TRBD1 as D, unverified against the DNA. TRBV21-1 is annotated as a pseudogene. This CDR3 has 17 amino acids. CDR3 sequence: CASSLLPPGTGVYEQYF. The DNA for the CDR3 is TGTGCCAGCAGCCTCCTTCCCCCCGGGACAGGGGTCTACGAGCAGTACTTC.